This T cell receptor beta chain was recovered during a study of cytomegalovirus exposure and HLA in healthy donors. Study-wide background: Across 300 to 400 genotyped donors, roughly 85% landed in the Caucasian-associated ancestry cluster. Points from the study as a whole: According to a later analysis, donors in an Asian-associated ancestry cluster reportedly had fewer N-insertions than the roughly 670-donor mean. The productive fraction for most TCR beta V segments was about 87% or about 30% in an earlier analysis.

The PCR had 60 Vbeta and 13 Jbeta primers. The data were produced by immunoSEQ multiplex PCR, yet TCRdb's version contains in-frame clones alone and is incomplete. Of around 200,000 clones in the sample, approximately 70% were seen once. This clone appeared a few times. Its antigen is unidentified. The ends were cut back, 6 bases at V and 1 base at J, with 12 bases in the middle. The germline gives CDR1 SQVTM, CDR2 ANQGSEA. This CDR3 comprises 13 residues. All donors participated as healthy donors of bone marrow. Input material: PBMCs. The chain recombines TRBV29-1 with TRBJ1-1, with D unresolved. This TCR was recovered from a man in his forties or fifties in good health and CMV-seropositive. The CDR3 DNA follows: TGCAGCGTGCACAGAGCGGGGAACACTGAAGCTTTCTTT. Protein sequence: CSVHRAGNTEAFF. The complete variable domain, with remaining parts taken from reference TRBV29-1 and TRBJ1-1, reads SAVISQKPSRDICQRGTSLTIQCQVDSQVTMMFWYRQQPGQSLTLIATANQGSEATYESGFVIDKFPISRPNLTFSTLTVSNMSPEDSSIYLCSVHRAGNTEAFFGQGTRLTVV.